This T cell receptor (beta chain) was sequenced for a study of cytomegalovirus exposure and HLA in healthy donors. Primers included in the PCR were 60 Vbeta and 13 Jbeta primers. The assay was immunoSEQ multiplex PCR, and TCRdb's table has in-frame clones only and misses some. Seen here are roughly 150,000 clones, roughly 84% observed once, and the top ten hold around 0.96%. The V gene end was trimmed by 0 bases and the J gene end by 5 bases; junction bases not matched to a gene: 13. The CDR3 runs to 19 residues. Germline CDR1 and CDR2: KGHSH and LQKENI. Sequenced material: PBMCs. V and J are TRBV18 and TRBJ2-5; 12 nucleotides agree with TRBD2. This sequence originates from a man aged 30 to 39 in good health and CMV-seronegative. The CDR3 region has the DNA TGTGCCAGCTCACCACCTACTGGACTAGCGGGGATCCTAGGGGAGACCCAGTACTTC. Translation: CASSPPTGLAGILGETQYF.